This T cell receptor (beta chain) was documented in a study of shared clonotypes between healthy human individuals. The assay ran at deep level. Data came from immunoSEQ multiplex PCR; TCRdb stores just in-frame clones and leaves some out. Among under 2,500,000 clones listed, more than 90% were seen once. The CDR3 sequence is 14 residues long. Germline assignment: CDR1 SGHDT and CDR2 YYEEEE. V lost 2 bases and J 1 base, leaving 7 bases between the germline ends. CD45RA+ naive and CD45RA-negative memory subsets were separated from CD4+ cells. The rearrangement links TRBV5-6 to TRBJ2-4, with D perhaps given as TRBD1 or TRBD2 (5 bases each). The receptor was derived from a man aged 18-30 years in good health. Material for sequencing was naive CD4+ T cells sorted from blood. The subset denotes: CD45RA+ positively selected. The CDR3 loop is CASSFWGAKNIQYF. In DNA form, the CDR3 reads TGTGCCAGCAGCTTTTGGGGGGCCAAAAACATTCAGTACTTC.